This entry lists 8 T cell receptor beta chains sequenced from one sample in a study of CD8 T cells in ankylosing spondylitis. TCRdb re-derived calls from the 5' RACE reads in MiXCR, one entry per CDR3 protein. The table has about 190,000 distinct CDR3 sequences, 10% to 15% seen once. The source material was blood, either unsorted or a sorted T cell fraction (not recorded which). Receptor source: a female donor with ankylosing spondylitis or in good health (not recorded which).

The genes are TRBV29-1 and TRBJ2-4, with D possibly matching TRBD2 (6 bases). Germline CDR1 is SQVTM and CDR2 is ANQGSEA. The CDR3 extends over 12 amino acids. V shed 3 bases and J shed 8 bases, with 11 bases lying between them. The chain's CDR3 is CSVDGGEDIQYF. The CDR3, as DNA: TGCAGCGTTGACGGGGGTGAGGACATTCAGTACTTC.

This clonotype was seen only a few times. The genes are TRBV7-2 and TRBJ2-1; D remains unclear. Germline V gene sequence: CDR1 SGHTA, CDR2 FQGNSA. The length of the CDR3 is 15 residues. The V gene lost 4 bases and the J gene lost 6 bases, with 16 bases spanning the gap. CDR3 amino acids: CASSSSDHTLNEQFF. As DNA, the CDR3 is TGTGCCAGCAGCTCCTCGGACCACACCCTCAATGAGCAGTTCTTC.

The sample holds many counts of this clonotype. This chain joins TRBV4-3 and TRBJ2-1; the D gene is possibly TRBD2 (5 bases). The germline V gene has CDR1 LGHNA and CDR2 YSLEER. The CDR3 sequence is 14 residues long. Between the trimmed V and J ends, which lost 4 bases and 4 bases, there was a span of 11 bases. The CDR3 is CASSLGGDYNEQFF. CDR3 coding DNA: TGCGCCAGCAGCCTCGGAGGAGATTACAATGAGCAGTTCTTC.

About this clonotype: A much more abundant neighbour one base away suggests this may be a read error. The gene calls are TRBV29-1 and TRBJ2-1, with 8 bases fitting TRBD2. CDR1 and CDR2 (germline): SQVTM, ANQGSEA. CDR3 length equals 13 residues. CDR3 in DNA: TGCAGCGGTGAGACTAGCGACTACAATGTGCAGTTCTTC. It encodes CSGETSDYNVQFF.

V and J are TRBV5-1 and TRBJ2-7; D might be TRBD2 (5 bases). V was clipped by 0 bases and J by 5 bases, with 12 bases between them. The germline V gene encodes CDR1 SGHRS and CDR2 YFSETQ. The CDR3 totals 14 residues. The CDR3 DNA sequence: TGCGCCAGCAGCTTGGAGAGGATGGGAGACGAGCAGTACTTC. Its translation is CASSLERMGDEQYF.

This clonotype was counted ten times or more. This sequence joins TRBV4-2 and TRBJ2-3; D not resolved. This CDR3 is 15 amino acids long. Germline loops: CDR1 LGHNA, CDR2 YNFKEQ. The ends were cut back, 1 base at V and 2 bases at J, with 10 bases in the middle. This CDR3 is CASSQVELSTDTQYF. CDR3 bases: TGTGCCAGCAGCCAAGTGGAACTCTCCACAGATACGCAGTATTTT.

The table lists this clonotype with a few counts. V is TRBV4-2 and J is TRBJ1-6; tentatively, D is TRBD1 (5 bases). The V end was cut by 0 bases, the J end by 3 bases, with 12 bases between. Looked up from germline, CDR1 is LGHNA and CDR2 is YNFKEQ. The CDR3 covers 17 residues. The CDR3 loop is CASSQEVPGIYNSPLHF. The CDR3 DNA reads TGTGCCAGCAGCCAAGAAGTGCCAGGGATCTATAATTCACCCCTCCACTTT.

This clonotype was recorded at least ten times. This chain uses TRBV5-1 with TRBJ2-7; D is ambiguous. The CDR3 totals 14 residues. Germline CDR1 and CDR2: SGHRS and YFSETQ. Trimming took 0 bases from V and 3 from J, leaving 10 bases between them. As DNA, the CDR3 is TGCGCCAGCAGCTTGGCCCCAGGTAACTACGAGCAGTACTTC. Protein: CASSLAPGNYEQYF.